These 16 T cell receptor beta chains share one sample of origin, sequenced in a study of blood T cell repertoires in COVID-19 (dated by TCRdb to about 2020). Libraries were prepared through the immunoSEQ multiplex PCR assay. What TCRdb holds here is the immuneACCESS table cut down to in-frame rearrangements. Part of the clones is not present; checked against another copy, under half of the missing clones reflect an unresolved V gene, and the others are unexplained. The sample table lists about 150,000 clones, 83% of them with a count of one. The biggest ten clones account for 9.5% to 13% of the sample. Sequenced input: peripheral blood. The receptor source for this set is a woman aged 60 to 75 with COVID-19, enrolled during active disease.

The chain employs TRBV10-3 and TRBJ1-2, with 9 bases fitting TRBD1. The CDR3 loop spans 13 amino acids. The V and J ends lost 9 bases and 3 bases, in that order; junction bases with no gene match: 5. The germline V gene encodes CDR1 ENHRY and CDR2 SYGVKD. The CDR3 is CAIRTGEDYGYTF. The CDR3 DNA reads TGTGCCATTCGGACAGGGGAGGACTATGGCTACACCTTC.

CDR3 sequence: CASILTGRGSYGYTF. For the CDR3, the DNA is TGTGCCAGCATACTGACAGGGAGAGGGTCCTATGGCTACACCTTC. V and J are TRBV2 and TRBJ1-2; TRBD1 matches 7 bases. With 7 bases clipped from V and 4 bases from J, the junction kept 12 bases outside the gene matches. Germline assignment: CDR1 SNHLY and CDR2 FYNNEI. The CDR3 is 15 residues long.

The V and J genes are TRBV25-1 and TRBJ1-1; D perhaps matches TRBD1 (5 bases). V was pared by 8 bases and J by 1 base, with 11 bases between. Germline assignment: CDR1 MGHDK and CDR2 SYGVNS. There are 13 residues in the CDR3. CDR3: CASVSRENTEAFF. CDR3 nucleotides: TGTGCCAGCGTCTCCAGGGAGAACACTGAAGCTTTCTTT.

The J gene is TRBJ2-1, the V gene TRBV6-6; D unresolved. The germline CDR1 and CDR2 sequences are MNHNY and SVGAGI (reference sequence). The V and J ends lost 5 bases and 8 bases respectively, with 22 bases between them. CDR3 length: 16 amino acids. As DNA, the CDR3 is TGTGCCAGCAGTCCTTGGTCAGGTAGGAATATTGATGAGCAGTTCTTC. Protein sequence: CASSPWSGRNIDEQFF.

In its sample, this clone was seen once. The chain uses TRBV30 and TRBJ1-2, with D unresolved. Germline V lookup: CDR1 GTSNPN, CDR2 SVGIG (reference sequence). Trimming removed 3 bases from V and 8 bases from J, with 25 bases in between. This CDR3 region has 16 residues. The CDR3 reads CAWSGTSREVYVGYTF. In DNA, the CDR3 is TGTGCCTGGAGCGGCACGAGCCGGGAAGTCTATGTAGGCTACACCTTC. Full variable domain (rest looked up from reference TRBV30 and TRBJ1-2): SQTIHQWPATLVQPVGSPLSLECTVEGTSNPNLYWYRQAAGRGLQLLFYSVGIGQISSEVPQNLSASRPQDRQFILSSKKLLLSDSGFYLCAWSGTSREVYVGYTFGSGTRLTVV.

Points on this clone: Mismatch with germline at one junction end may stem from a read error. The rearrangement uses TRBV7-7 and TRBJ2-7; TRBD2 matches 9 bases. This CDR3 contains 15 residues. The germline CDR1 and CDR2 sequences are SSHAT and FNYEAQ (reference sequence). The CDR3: CASSARGAGGYEQYF. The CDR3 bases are TGTGCTAGCAGCGCCCGGGGAGCGGGAGGCTACGAGCAGTACTTC.

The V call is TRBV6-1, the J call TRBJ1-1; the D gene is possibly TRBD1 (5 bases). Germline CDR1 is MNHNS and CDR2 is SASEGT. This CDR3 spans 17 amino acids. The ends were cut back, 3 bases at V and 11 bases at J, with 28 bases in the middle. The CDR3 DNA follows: TGTGCCAGCAGTGACCCATCGGGCAGGGCTCCCCACCGACTGGCTTTCTTT. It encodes CASSDPSGRAPHRLAFF.

The CDR3 nucleotides are TGCAGCGTTGCCTGGAGCGATTACAATGAGCAGTTCTTC. Amino acids: CSVAWSDYNEQFF. The chain recombines TRBV29-1 with TRBJ2-1; no reliable D call. Trimming stripped 4 bases from V and 4 bases from J, with 11 bases between. Germline CDR1 and CDR2: SQVTM and ANQGSEA. This CDR3 is 13 amino acids long.

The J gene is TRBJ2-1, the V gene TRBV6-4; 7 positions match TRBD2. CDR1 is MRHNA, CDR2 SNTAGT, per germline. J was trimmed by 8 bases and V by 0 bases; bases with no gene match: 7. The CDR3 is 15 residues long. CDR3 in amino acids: CASSDSSGAGHEQFF. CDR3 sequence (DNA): TGTGCCAGCAGTGACTCGAGCGGGGCGGGGCATGAGCAGTTCTTC.

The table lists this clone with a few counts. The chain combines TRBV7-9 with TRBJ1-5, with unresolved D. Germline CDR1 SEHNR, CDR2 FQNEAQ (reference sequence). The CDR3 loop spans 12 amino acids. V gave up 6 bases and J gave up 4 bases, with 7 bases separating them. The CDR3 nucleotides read TGTGCCAGCAGTTTTCCGAATCAGCCCCAGCATTTT. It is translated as CASSFPNQPQHF.

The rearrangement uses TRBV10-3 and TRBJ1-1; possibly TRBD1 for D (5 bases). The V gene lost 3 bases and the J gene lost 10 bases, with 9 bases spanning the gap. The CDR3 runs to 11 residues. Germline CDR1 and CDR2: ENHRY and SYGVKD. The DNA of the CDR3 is TGTGCCATCAGTGAACTGGGGGGAGCTTTCTTT. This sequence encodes CAISELGGAFF.

The DNA for the CDR3 is TGCGCCAGCAGCCAGGAGGATAATTCACCCCTCCACTTT. This sequence encodes CASSQEDNSPLHF. The rearrangement links TRBV5-1 to TRBJ1-6; D ambiguous. With 4 bases removed from V and 5 bases from J, the gap between germline ends came to 7 bases. Germline CDR1 SGHRS, CDR2 YFSETQ. The CDR3 contains 13 residues.

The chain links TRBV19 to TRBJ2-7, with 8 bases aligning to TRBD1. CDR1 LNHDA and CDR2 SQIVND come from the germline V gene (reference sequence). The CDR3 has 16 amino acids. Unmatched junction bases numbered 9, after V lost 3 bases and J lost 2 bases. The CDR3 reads CASSMSVRTGPYEQYF. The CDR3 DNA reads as TGTGCCAGTAGTATGTCCGTCAGGACAGGGCCCTACGAGCAGTACTTC. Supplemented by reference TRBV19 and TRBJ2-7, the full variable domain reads DGGITQSPKYLFRKEGQNVTLSCEQNLNHDAMYWYRQDPGQGLRLIYYSQIVNDFQKGDIAEGYSVSREKKESFPLTVTSAQKNPTAFYLCASSMSVRTGPYEQYFGPGTRLTVT.

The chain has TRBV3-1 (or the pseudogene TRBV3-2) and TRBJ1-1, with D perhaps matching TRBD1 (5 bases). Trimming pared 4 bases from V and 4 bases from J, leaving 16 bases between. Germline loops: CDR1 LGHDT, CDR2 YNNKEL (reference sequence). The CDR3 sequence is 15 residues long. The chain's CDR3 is CASSPGWGDGTEAFF. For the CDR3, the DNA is TGTGCCAGCAGCCCCGGGTGGGGGGATGGCACTGAAGCTTTCTTT.

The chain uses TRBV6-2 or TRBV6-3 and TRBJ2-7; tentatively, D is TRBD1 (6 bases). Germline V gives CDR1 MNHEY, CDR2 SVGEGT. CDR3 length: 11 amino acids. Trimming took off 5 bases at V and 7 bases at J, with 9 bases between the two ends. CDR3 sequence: CASSRDIEQYF. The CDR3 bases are TGTGCCAGCAGTCGGGACATAGAGCAGTACTTC.

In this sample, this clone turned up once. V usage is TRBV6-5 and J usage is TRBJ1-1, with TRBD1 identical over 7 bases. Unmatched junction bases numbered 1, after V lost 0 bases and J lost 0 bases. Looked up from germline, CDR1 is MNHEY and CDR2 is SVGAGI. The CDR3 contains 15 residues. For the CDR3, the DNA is TGTGCCAGCAGTTACTCGACAGGGATGAACACTGAAGCTTTCTTT. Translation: CASSYSTGMNTEAFF.